This paragraph reports one T cell receptor (beta chain). This CDR3 spans 16 amino acids. Trimming removed 4 bases at V and 0 bases at J, with 13 bases between. From germline, CDR1 is SNHLY and CDR2 FYNNEI. Sequenced by immunoSEQ multiplex PCR; TCRdb stores in-frame clones only, minus some. Of about 38,000 clones listed, 85% to 90% are singletons. These data belong to a study of blood T cell repertoires in COVID-19. The receptor comes from a man aged 55 to 69 with active or convalescent COVID-19. Sample: peripheral blood. The chain is built from TRBV2 and TRBJ1-5; tentative D call: TRBD1 (5 bases). CDR3 in DNA: TGTGCCAGCAGTGTTGGCGGGGGGGGTAGCAATCAGCCCCAGCATTTT. Residues: CASSVGGGGSNQPQHF.